Listed below are T cell receptor beta chains from one sample, sequenced in a study of blood T cells in healthy people across ages. One entry per CDR3 protein, called by TCRdb with MiXCR from the 5' RACE reads. Of 550,000 to 700,000 distinct CDR3 sequences listed, 25% to 30% were seen once; the top ten hold roughly 18%. Sequencing was carried out using blood. These TCRs come from a woman in her 70s in good health. Each CDR3 is given with its conserved first and last residue. The order of the fields is J gene, D gene, clone size, V gene, CDR3 length, CDR3 protein, CDR3 DNA. D genes are given only for firm matches. Expanded clones get a size class; other rows say once, few or many, or leave the size out.

J gene: TRBJ1-4
D gene: NA
clone size: NA
V gene: TRBV5-1
CDR3 length: 14
CDR3 protein: CASSQHPPDEKLFF
CDR3 DNA: TGCGCCAGCAGCCAACATCCACCGGATGAAAAACTGTTTTTT

J gene: TRBJ2-3
D gene: TRBD2
clone size: few
V gene: TRBV5-1
CDR3 length: 16
CDR3 protein: CANSLVAGGPENTQYF
CDR3 DNA: TGCGCCAACAGCTTGGTGGCGGGGGGGCCCGAAAATACGCAGTATTTT

J gene: TRBJ1-2
D gene: NA
clone size: few
V gene: TRBV29-1
CDR3 length: 11
CDR3 protein: CSVGQTYGYTF
CDR3 DNA: TGCAGCGTTGGACAGACCTATGGCTACACCTTC

J gene: TRBJ2-7
D gene: TRBD1
clone size: few
V gene: TRBV6-5
CDR3 length: 13
CDR3 protein: CASRRDRDYEQYF
CDR3 DNA: TGTGCCAGCAGGAGGGACAGGGACTACGAGCAGTACTTC

J gene: TRBJ1-5
D gene: NA
clone size: few
V gene: TRBV12-3/TRBV12-4
CDR3 length: 15
CDR3 protein: CASSGGVGRNQPQHF
CDR3 DNA: TGTGCCAGCTCAGGTGGGGTGGGGAGGAATCAGCCCCAGCATTTT

J gene: TRBJ1-1
D gene: NA
clone size: NA
V gene: TRBV12-3/TRBV12-4
CDR3 length: 16
CDR3 protein: CASSLSAAGANTEAFF
CDR3 DNA: TGTGCCAGCAGTTTAAGCGCGGCAGGGGCAAACACTGAAGCTTTCTTT

J gene: TRBJ2-5
D gene: TRBD1
clone size: few
V gene: TRBV20-1
CDR3 length: 15
CDR3 protein: CSARGATGKQETQYF
CDR3 DNA: TGCAGTGCTAGAGGGGCGACAGGGAAACAAGAGACCCAGTACTTC

J gene: TRBJ2-1
D gene: NA
clone size: NA
V gene: TRBV11-2
CDR3 length: 13
CDR3 protein: CASSLDLRSEQFF
CDR3 DNA: TGTGCCAGCAGCTTAGATCTGAGGAGTGAGCAGTTCTTC

J gene: TRBJ1-2
D gene: TRBD1
clone size: few
V gene: TRBV4-3
CDR3 length: 16
CDR3 protein: CASSQEPGTANYGYTF
CDR3 DNA: TGCGCCAGCAGCCAAGAACCCGGGACAGCCAACTATGGCTACACCTTC

J gene: TRBJ1-6
D gene: NA
clone size: NA
V gene: TRBV7-9
CDR3 length: 16
CDR3 protein: CASSLGPPTADSPLHF
CDR3 DNA: TGTGCCAGCAGCCTAGGGCCCCCCACCGCGGATTCACCCCTCCACTTT

J gene: TRBJ2-2
D gene: NA
clone size: NA
V gene: TRBV11-2
CDR3 length: 17
CDR3 protein: CAGRPRMGIRNTGELFF
CDR3 DNA: TGCGCCGGCAGGCCCCGGATGGGGATAAGGAACACCGGGGAGCTGTTTTTT

J gene: TRBJ1-1
D gene: NA
clone size: NA
V gene: TRBV4-2
CDR3 length: 14
CDR3 protein: CASSHPRRDVEAFF
CDR3 DNA: TGTGCCAGCAGCCACCCACGACGGGACGTTGAAGCTTTCTTT

J gene: TRBJ1-4
D gene: NA
clone size: few
V gene: TRBV7-6
CDR3 length: 16
CDR3 protein: CASSSAYRVVEEKLFF
CDR3 DNA: TGTGCTAGCAGCTCTGCGTACAGGGTAGTTGAAGAAAAACTGTTTTTT

J gene: TRBJ1-6
D gene: NA
clone size: NA
V gene: TRBV4-3
CDR3 length: 16
CDR3 protein: CASSQDQGSYNSPLHF
CDR3 DNA: TGCGCCAGCAGCCAAGACCAGGGGTCCTATAATTCACCCCTCCACTTT

J gene: TRBJ2-7
D gene: NA
clone size: NA
V gene: TRBV18
CDR3 length: 17
CDR3 protein: CASSLTNPAAGGYEQYF
CDR3 DNA: TGTGCCAGCTCACTCACAAACCCTGCGGCAGGTGGCTACGAGCAGTACTTC

J gene: TRBJ1-2
D gene: TRBD1
clone size: few
V gene: TRBV20-1
CDR3 length: 16
CDR3 protein: CSARAAGQGAGYGYTF
CDR3 DNA: TGCAGTGCTAGAGCCGCGGGACAGGGGGCTGGATATGGCTACACCTTC

J gene: TRBJ2-7
D gene: NA
clone size: few
V gene: TRBV3-1
CDR3 length: 12
CDR3 protein: CASSQANYEQYF
CDR3 DNA: TGTGCCAGCAGCCAAGCGAACTACGAGCAGTACTTC

J gene: TRBJ2-5
D gene: NA
clone size: NA
V gene: TRBV29-1
CDR3 length: 14
CDR3 protein: CSVAIRQGGETQYF
CDR3 DNA: TGCAGCGTTGCCATCAGACAGGGAGGAGAGACCCAGTACTTC

J gene: TRBJ2-7
D gene: NA
clone size: NA
V gene: TRBV7-9
CDR3 length: 14
CDR3 protein: CASSDRKRTYEQYF
CDR3 DNA: TGTGCCAGCAGTGACCGGAAACGGACCTACGAGCAGTACTTC

J gene: TRBJ2-7
D gene: NA
clone size: NA
V gene: TRBV7-9
CDR3 length: 12
CDR3 protein: CASSDTLYEQYF
CDR3 DNA: TGTGCCAGCAGCGATACCCTATACGAGCAGTACTTC

J gene: TRBJ2-3
D gene: NA
clone size: few
V gene: TRBV18
CDR3 length: 16
CDR3 protein: CASSPTSLPSTDTQYF
CDR3 DNA: TGTGCCAGCTCTCCTACTAGCCTACCTAGCACAGATACGCAGTATTTT

J gene: TRBJ1-1
D gene: NA
clone size: NA
V gene: TRBV9
CDR3 length: 15
CDR3 protein: CASSVNTGLNTEAFF
CDR3 DNA: TGTGCCAGCAGCGTAAATACAGGGTTGAACACTGAAGCTTTCTTT

J gene: TRBJ1-2
D gene: TRBD1
clone size: NA
V gene: TRBV4-2
CDR3 length: 18
CDR3 protein: CASSLGSSRTGPNIGYTF
CDR3 DNA: TGTGCCAGCAGCTTAGGGTCCTCCAGGACAGGCCCAAACATAGGCTACACCTTC

J gene: TRBJ2-1
D gene: NA
clone size: NA
V gene: TRBV7-9
CDR3 length: 15
CDR3 protein: CASSPRQTPHHEQFF
CDR3 DNA: TGTGCCAGCAGCCCTCGACAGACCCCACACCATGAGCAGTTCTTC

J gene: TRBJ2-5
D gene: NA
clone size: NA
V gene: TRBV2
CDR3 length: 14
CDR3 protein: CASSAGSWKETQYF
CDR3 DNA: TGTGCCAGCAGTGCAGGGTCTTGGAAAGAGACCCAGTACTTC

J gene: TRBJ2-2
D gene: TRBD2
clone size: NA
V gene: TRBV20-1
CDR3 length: 17
CDR3 protein: CSARLPGLAANTGELFF
CDR3 DNA: TGCAGTGCTAGACTCCCGGGACTAGCCGCCAACACCGGGGAGCTGTTTTTT

J gene: TRBJ2-3
D gene: NA
clone size: NA
V gene: TRBV11-3
CDR3 length: 14
CDR3 protein: CASRKQGRTDTQYF
CDR3 DNA: TGTGCCAGCAGGAAACAGGGTCGCACAGATACGCAGTATTTT

J gene: TRBJ2-2
D gene: TRBD2
clone size: few
V gene: TRBV5-1
CDR3 length: 15
CDR3 protein: CACSDTGTSGVKLFF
CDR3 DNA: TGCGCCTGCAGCGACACCGGGACTAGCGGGGTGAAGCTGTTTTTT

J gene: TRBJ2-3
D gene: TRBD1
clone size: NA
V gene: TRBV9
CDR3 length: 15
CDR3 protein: CASSSPRAGGYTQYF
CDR3 DNA: TGTGCCAGCAGCTCCCCTAGGGCAGGGGGATATACGCAGTATTTT

J gene: TRBJ2-1
D gene: TRBD2
clone size: NA
V gene: TRBV13
CDR3 length: 17
CDR3 protein: CASSFLSGGLWDNEQFF
CDR3 DNA: TGTGCCAGCAGCTTTCTTAGCGGGGGACTATGGGACAATGAGCAGTTCTTC

J gene: TRBJ2-3
D gene: NA
clone size: few
V gene: TRBV20-1
CDR3 length: 12
CDR3 protein: CSARQGASIQYF
CDR3 DNA: TGCAGTGCTAGACAGGGTGCCTCCATCCAGTATTTT

J gene: TRBJ1-2
D gene: NA
clone size: many
V gene: TRBV12-3/TRBV12-4
CDR3 length: 13
CDR3 protein: CASSLPGLYGYTF
CDR3 DNA: TGTGCCAGCAGCCTCCCAGGACTCTATGGCTACACCTTC

J gene: TRBJ2-2
D gene: NA
clone size: NA
V gene: TRBV20-1
CDR3 length: 16
CDR3 protein: CSARDRVRGSTGELFF
CDR3 DNA: TGCAGCGCTAGAGATCGGGTCAGGGGTAGCACCGGGGAGCTGTTTTTT

J gene: TRBJ2-7
D gene: TRBD1
clone size: few
V gene: TRBV19
CDR3 length: 14
CDR3 protein: CASSPRGQGYEQYF
CDR3 DNA: TGTGCCAGTAGTCCCCGAGGACAGGGGTACGAGCAGTACTTC

J gene: TRBJ1-3
D gene: NA
clone size: NA
V gene: TRBV7-2
CDR3 length: 13
CDR3 protein: CASGFSSGNTIYF
CDR3 DNA: TGTGCCAGCGGGTTCAGCTCTGGAAACACCATATATTTT

J gene: TRBJ1-1
D gene: NA
clone size: few
V gene: TRBV20-1
CDR3 length: 12
CDR3 protein: CSARGNRLEAFF
CDR3 DNA: TGCAGTGCTAGGGGGAATCGCCTTGAAGCTTTCTTT

J gene: TRBJ2-7
D gene: NA
clone size: few
V gene: TRBV21-1
CDR3 length: 17
CDR3 protein: CASSKVGTVSGSYEQYF
CDR3 DNA: TGTGCCAGCAGCAAAGTGGGGACGGTCTCGGGCTCCTACGAGCAGTACTTC

J gene: TRBJ2-7
D gene: TRBD2
clone size: NA
V gene: TRBV6-6
CDR3 length: 14
CDR3 protein: CASSSERGEVEQYF
CDR3 DNA: TGTGCCAGCAGTTCCGAGCGGGGGGAGGTCGAGCAGTACTTC

J gene: TRBJ2-1
D gene: NA
clone size: NA
V gene: TRBV10-3
CDR3 length: 18
CDR3 protein: CAIRRTDNPLSSYNEQFF
CDR3 DNA: TGTGCCATCAGAAGGACGGATAACCCCCTGAGCTCCTACAATGAGCAGTTCTTC

J gene: TRBJ1-2
D gene: NA
clone size: NA
V gene: TRBV9
CDR3 length: 13
CDR3 protein: CASSVVRGAGYTF
CDR3 DNA: TGTGCCAGCAGCGTAGTCAGGGGAGCTGGCTACACCTTC

J gene: TRBJ1-3
D gene: TRBD1
clone size: NA
V gene: TRBV7-2
CDR3 length: 18
CDR3 protein: CASSFSGTGFYSGNTIYF
CDR3 DNA: TGTGCCAGCAGCTTTTCCGGGACAGGGTTTTACTCTGGAAACACCATATATTTT

J gene: TRBJ1-4
D gene: NA
clone size: NA
V gene: TRBV7-2
CDR3 length: 15
CDR3 protein: CASSVAWGANEKLFF
CDR3 DNA: TGTGCCAGCAGCGTCGCCTGGGGTGCTAATGAAAAACTGTTTTTT

J gene: TRBJ2-3
D gene: TRBD2
clone size: NA
V gene: TRBV11-2
CDR3 length: 16
CDR3 protein: CASSQFQRGYTDTQYF
CDR3 DNA: TGTGCCAGCAGCCAATTTCAGCGGGGCTACACAGATACGCAGTATTTT

J gene: TRBJ1-4
D gene: NA
clone size: NA
V gene: TRBV15
CDR3 length: 19
CDR3 protein: CATSRDRRGVGATNEKLFF
CDR3 DNA: TGTGCCACCAGCAGAGATCGACGCGGGGTGGGGGCAACTAATGAAAAACTGTTTTTT

J gene: TRBJ2-5
D gene: NA
clone size: NA
V gene: TRBV5-1
CDR3 length: 15
CDR3 protein: CASSLFAGSSETQYF
CDR3 DNA: TGCGCCAGCAGCTTGTTTGCTGGATCGTCGGAGACCCAGTACTTC

J gene: TRBJ2-2
D gene: NA
clone size: NA
V gene: TRBV21-1
CDR3 length: 18
CDR3 protein: CASSKRFCTTSAVGELFF
CDR3 DNA: TGTGCCAGCAGCAAGCGGTTTTGTACTACTAGTGCAGTCGGGGAGCTGTTCTTT

J gene: TRBJ1-1
D gene: TRBD1
clone size: few
V gene: TRBV5-1
CDR3 length: 15
CDR3 protein: CASRTGGTGNVEAFF
CDR3 DNA: TGCGCCAGCAGAACCGGCGGGACAGGGAATGTTGAAGCTTTCTTT

J gene: TRBJ2-4
D gene: NA
clone size: NA
V gene: TRBV5-1
CDR3 length: 14
CDR3 protein: CASRAQGEKNIQYF
CDR3 DNA: TGCGCCAGCAGGGCACAAGGGGAGAAAAACATTCAGTACTTC

J gene: TRBJ1-2
D gene: NA
clone size: few
V gene: TRBV27
CDR3 length: 11
CDR3 protein: CASEGPHGYTF
CDR3 DNA: TGTGCCAGTGAGGGACCACATGGCTACACCTTC